This TCR beta chain appears in the sequencing data of a study of beta chain features in type 1 diabetes. Overall study context: Healthy donors and patients had similar age, gender and cell yields. Whole-study findings and limits: A possible short-template PCR bias applies equally to patients and controls.

Purity above 95% was achieved in all sorted populations. Every bit of the isolated RNA underwent reverse transcription, so sequencing read expressed TCRB transcripts. Millions of reads, on average, came from each naive, central memory and regulatory T cell sample. Assay: immunoSEQ multiplex PCR; the TCRdb copy retains only in-frame clones and omits some. The sample records about 320,000 clones, 11% to 15% being singletons. Details on this clone: Its antigen is currently unknown.

The sample was central memory CD4+ T cells from blood. The origin of this receptor is a man aged 30 to 45 in good health.

CDR3 amino acids: CASSPGLAGVGDTQYF. Here the CDR3 DNA reads TGTGCCAGCAGCCCTGGACTAGCGGGAGTAGGGGATACGCAGTATTTT. The V gene is TRBV7-8, the J gene TRBJ2-3, with 13 positions matching TRBD2. CDR1 and CDR2 from the germline V gene are SGHVS and FQNEAQ. This CDR3 is 16 amino acids long. Trimming removed 5 bases from V and 6 bases from J; junction bases left unmatched: 8.